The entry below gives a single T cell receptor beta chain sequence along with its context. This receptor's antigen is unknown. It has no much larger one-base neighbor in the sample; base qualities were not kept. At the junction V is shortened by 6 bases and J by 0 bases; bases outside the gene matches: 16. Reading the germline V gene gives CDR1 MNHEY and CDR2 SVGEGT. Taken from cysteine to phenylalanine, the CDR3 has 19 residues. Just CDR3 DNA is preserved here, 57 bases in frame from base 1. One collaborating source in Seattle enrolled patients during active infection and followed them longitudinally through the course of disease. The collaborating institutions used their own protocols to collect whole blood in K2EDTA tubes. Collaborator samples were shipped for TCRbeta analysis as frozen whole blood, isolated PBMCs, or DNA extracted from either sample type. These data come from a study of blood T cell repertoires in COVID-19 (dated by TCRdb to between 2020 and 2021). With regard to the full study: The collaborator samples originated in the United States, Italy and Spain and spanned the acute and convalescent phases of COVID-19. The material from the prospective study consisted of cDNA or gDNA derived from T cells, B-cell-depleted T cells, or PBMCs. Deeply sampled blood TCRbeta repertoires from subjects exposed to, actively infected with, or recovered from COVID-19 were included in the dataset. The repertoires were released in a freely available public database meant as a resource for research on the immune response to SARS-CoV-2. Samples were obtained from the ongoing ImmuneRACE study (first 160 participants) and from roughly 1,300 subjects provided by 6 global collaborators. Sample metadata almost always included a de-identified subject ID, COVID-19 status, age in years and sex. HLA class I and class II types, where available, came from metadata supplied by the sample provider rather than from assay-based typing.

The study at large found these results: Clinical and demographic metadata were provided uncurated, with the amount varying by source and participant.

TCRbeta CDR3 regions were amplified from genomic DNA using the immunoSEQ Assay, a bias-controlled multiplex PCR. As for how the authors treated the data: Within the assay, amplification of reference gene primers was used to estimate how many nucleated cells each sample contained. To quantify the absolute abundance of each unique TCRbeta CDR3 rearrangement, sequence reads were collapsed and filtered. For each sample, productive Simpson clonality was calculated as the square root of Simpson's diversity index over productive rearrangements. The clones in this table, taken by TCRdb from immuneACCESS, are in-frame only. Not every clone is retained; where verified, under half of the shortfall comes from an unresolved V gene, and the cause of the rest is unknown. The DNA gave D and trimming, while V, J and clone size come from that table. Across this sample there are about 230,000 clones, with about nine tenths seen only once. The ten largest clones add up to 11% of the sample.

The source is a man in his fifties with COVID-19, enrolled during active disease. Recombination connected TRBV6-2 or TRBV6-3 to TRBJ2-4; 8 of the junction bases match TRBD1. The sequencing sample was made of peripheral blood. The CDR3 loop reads CASSLLLAGGRLAKNIQYF. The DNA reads TGTGCCAGCAGCCTACTCTTGGCAGGGGGCAGACTAGCCAAAAACATTCAGTACTTC.